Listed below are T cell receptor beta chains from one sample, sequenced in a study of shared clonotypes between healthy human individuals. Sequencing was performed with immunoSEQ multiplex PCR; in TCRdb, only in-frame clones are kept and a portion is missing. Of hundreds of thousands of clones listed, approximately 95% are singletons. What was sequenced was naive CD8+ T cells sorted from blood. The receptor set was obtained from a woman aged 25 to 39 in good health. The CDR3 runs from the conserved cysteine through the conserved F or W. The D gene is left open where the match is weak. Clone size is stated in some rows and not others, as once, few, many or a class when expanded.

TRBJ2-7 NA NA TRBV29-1 TGCAGCGTTGAGACGACTGCAGAGTACGAGCAGTACTTC CSVETTAEYEQYF
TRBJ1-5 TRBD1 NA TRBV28 TGTGCCAGCAGTCCAACCACGACAGGGATTAGCAATCAGCCCCAGCATTTT CASSPTTTGISNQPQHF
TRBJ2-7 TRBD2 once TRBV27 TGTGCCAGCAGAGCGGGGCCCTCCTACGAGCAGTACTTC CASRAGPSYEQYF
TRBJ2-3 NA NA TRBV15 TGTGCCACCAGCAGAGATTTTCAGGACGGGGACACAGATACGCAGTATTTT CATSRDFQDGDTDTQYF
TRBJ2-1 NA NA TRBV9 TGTGCCAGCAGGGAGACCGGGACTGGCTACAATGAGCAGTTCTTC CASRETGTGYNEQFF
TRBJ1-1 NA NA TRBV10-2 TGCGCCACCGAGGACACGTCGAGCCAGCAGGCTTTCTTT CATEDTSSQQAFF
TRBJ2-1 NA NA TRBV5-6 TGTGCCAGCAGCTTGCTGGACTTCAATGAGCAGTTCTTC CASSLLDFNEQFF
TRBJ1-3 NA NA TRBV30 TGTGCCTGGAGTTCAGGCTTCTCTGGAAACACCATATATTTT CAWSSGFSGNTIYF
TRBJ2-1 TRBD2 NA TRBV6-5 TGTGCCAGCAGTTACCTGGCGGGAGGTCCCCACAATGAGCAGTTCTTC CASSYLAGGPHNEQFF
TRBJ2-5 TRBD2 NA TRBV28 TGTGCCAGCAGTTTAGCTAGCGGGAGACAAGAGACCCAGTACTTC CASSLASGRQETQYF
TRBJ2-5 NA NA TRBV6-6 TGTGCCAGCAGTGCCGTTGGGGTTCAAGAGACCCAGTACTTC CASSAVGVQETQYF
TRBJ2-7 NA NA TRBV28 TGTGCCAGCAGTCCGCCGGTCAACAGGGCGGGCCCCTACGAGCAGTACTTC CASSPPVNRAGPYEQYF
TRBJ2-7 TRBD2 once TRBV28 TGTGCCACCGATAGACTAGCGGGAGCTTACGAGCAGTACTTC CATDRLAGAYEQYF
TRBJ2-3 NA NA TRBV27 TGTGCCAGCAGTTTCGGGGGCAGGAGCACAGATACGCAGTATTTT CASSFGGRSTDTQYF
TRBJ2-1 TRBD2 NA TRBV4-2 TGTGCCAGCAGCAAAGAAGTCAGGGAGGGAAATGAGCAGTTCTTC CASSKEVREGNEQFF
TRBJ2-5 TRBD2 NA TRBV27 TGTGCCAGCAGTCTTACCCCCCCCTTACTAGCGGGAGGGCCCGGGGAGACCCAGTACTTC CASSLTPPLLAGGPGETQYF
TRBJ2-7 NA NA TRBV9 TGTGCCAGCAGCACCGGAGATTACTACGAGCAGTACTTC CASSTGDYYEQYF
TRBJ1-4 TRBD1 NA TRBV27 TGTGCCAGCAGTTTACGTCAGGGGGAAGTTGAAAAACTGTTTTTT CASSLRQGEVEKLFF
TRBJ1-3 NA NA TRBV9 TGTGCCAGCAGCGTAGGCAGGGACCGGGGTGTGGACACCATATATTTT CASSVGRDRGVDTIYF
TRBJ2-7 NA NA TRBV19 TGTGCCAGTAGCGGAGACAGCTCCTACGAGCAGTACTTC CASSGDSSYEQYF
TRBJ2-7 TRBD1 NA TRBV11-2 TGTGCCAGCAGACAGGGGGGCTACGAGCAGTACTTC CASRQGGYEQYF
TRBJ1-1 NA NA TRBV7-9 TGTGCCAGCAGCCTGGCTGGGAGCAACACTGAAGCTTTCTTT CASSLAGSNTEAFF
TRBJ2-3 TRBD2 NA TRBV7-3 TGTGCCAGCAGCGAGACTAGCGGGAGTGCAGATACGCAGTATTTT CASSETSGSADTQYF
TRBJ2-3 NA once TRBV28 TGTGCCAGCAGTCCCCTCCAGCACACGAGCGATACGCAGTATTTT CASSPLQHTSDTQYF
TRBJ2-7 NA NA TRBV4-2 TGTGCCAGCAGCCAAGACAGCGGCTACTCCTACGAGCAGTACTTC CASSQDSGYSYEQYF
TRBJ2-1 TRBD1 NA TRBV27 TGTGCCAGCAGTTTTGGGACAGAGAACAATGAGCAGTTCTTC CASSFGTENNEQFF
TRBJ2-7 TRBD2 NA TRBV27 TGTGCCACCCGGGGAGGGCCCGAATACGAGCAGTACTTC CATRGGPEYEQYF
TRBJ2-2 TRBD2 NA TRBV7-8 TGTGCCAGCAGCCCGGAGACTAGCGGGAGTATTCTTTACACCGGGGAGCTGTTTTTT CASSPETSGSILYTGELFF
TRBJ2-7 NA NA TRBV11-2 TGTGCCAGCAGCCACCCCGGGGCCGATAGGGAGCAGTACTTC CASSHPGADREQYF
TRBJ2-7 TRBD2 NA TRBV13 TGTGCCAGCGGAAATAGCGGGAGCTCCTACGAGCAGTACTTC CASGNSGSSYEQYF
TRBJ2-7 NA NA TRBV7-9 TGTGCCAGCAGCTTAACTGGGGCTTTGAGAGAGCAGTACTTC CASSLTGALREQYF
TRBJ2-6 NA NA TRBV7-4 TGTGCCAGCAGCTTATATTGGACGGGACCAGAAATCTCTGGGGCCAACGTCCTGACTTTC CASSLYWTGPEISGANVLTF
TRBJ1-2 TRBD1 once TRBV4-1 TGCGCCAGCAGCCCCGCAGGGGGTAACTATGGCTACACCTTC CASSPAGGNYGYTF
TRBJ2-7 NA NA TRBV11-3 TGTGCCAGCAGCTTAGAACAGGGTGGGTACGAGCAGTACTTC CASSLEQGGYEQYF
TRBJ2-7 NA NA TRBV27 TGTGCCAGCAGTTTATCGACGGGTCGGGTCTACGAGCAGTACTTC CASSLSTGRVYEQYF